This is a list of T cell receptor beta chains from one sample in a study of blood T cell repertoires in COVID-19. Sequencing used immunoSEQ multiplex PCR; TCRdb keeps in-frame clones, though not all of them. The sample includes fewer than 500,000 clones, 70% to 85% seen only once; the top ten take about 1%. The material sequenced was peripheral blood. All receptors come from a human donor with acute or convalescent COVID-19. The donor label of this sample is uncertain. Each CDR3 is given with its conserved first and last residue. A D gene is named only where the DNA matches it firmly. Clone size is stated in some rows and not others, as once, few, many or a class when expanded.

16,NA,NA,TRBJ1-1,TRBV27,TGTGCCAGCAGTTTATCAACGAGGACAGTTAAGGCTGAAGCTTTCTTT,CASSLSTRTVKAEAFF
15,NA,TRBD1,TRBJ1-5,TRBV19,TGTGCCAGTAGTATGCAACAGGGGAACAATCAGCCCCAGCATTTT,CASSMQQGNNQPQHF
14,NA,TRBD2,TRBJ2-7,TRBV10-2,TGCGCCAGCAGTGAGGGGACTAGGGCCTACGAGCAGTACTTC,CASSEGTRAYEQYF
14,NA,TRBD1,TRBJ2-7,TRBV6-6,TGTGCCAGCAGCCATGACAGGGATGCCAACGAGCAGTACTTC,CASSHDRDANEQYF
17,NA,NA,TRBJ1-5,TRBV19,TGTGCCAGTAGTATCGGTCAGGGACGGGGGGGGCATCAGCCCCAGCATTTT,CASSIGQGRGGHQPQHF
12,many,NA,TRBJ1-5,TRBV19,TGTGCCAGTAGTCCACAGGGATCGCCCCAGCATTTT,CASSPQGSPQHF
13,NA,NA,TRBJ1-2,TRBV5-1,TGCGCCAGCAGCTTGGACACTACTTATGGCTACACCTTC,CASSLDTTYGYTF
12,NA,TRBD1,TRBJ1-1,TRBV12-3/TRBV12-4,TGTGCCAGCAGTTTTGGGGGACAGGGCGCTTTCTTT,CASSFGGQGAFF
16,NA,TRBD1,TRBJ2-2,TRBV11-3,TGTGCCAGCAGCTTGCGGACAGGGGGCTCGAACGGGGAGCTGTTTTTT,CASSLRTGGSNGELFF
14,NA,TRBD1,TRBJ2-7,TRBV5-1,TGCGCCAGCAGCTCTGGACAGGCCCAATTTCGACAGGACTTC,CASSSGQAQFRQDF
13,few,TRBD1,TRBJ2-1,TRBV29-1,TGCAGCGCCTGGGACAGGGGTCCCAATGAGCAGTTCTTC,CSAWDRGPNEQFF
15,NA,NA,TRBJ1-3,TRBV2,TGTGCCAGCAGTGGTTTTGCTACCTCTGGAAACACCATATATTTT,CASSGFATSGNTIYF
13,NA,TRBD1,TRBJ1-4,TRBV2,TGTGCCAGCAGAAGGGGGCAAGGTGAAAAACTGTTTTTT,CASRRGQGEKLFF
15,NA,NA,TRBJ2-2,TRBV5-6,TGTGCCAGCAGCTTGGAAGTTAGGAACACCGGGGAGCTGTTTTTT,CASSLEVRNTGELFF
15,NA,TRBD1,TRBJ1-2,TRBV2,TGTGCCAGCAGGGGACAGGGACTAGAACTCTATGGCTACACCTTC,CASRGQGLELYGYTF
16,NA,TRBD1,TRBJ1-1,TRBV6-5,TGTGCCAGCAGTTACCTCTACAGGGGCCTGAACACTGAAGCTTTCTTT,CASSYLYRGLNTEAFF
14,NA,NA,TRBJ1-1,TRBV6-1,TGTGCCAGCAGTGAATACTGGGGCGGCGGTGAAGCTTTCTTT,CASSEYWGGGEAFF
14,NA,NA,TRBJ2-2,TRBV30,TGTGCCTGGATAGGCTCGAGACTTGCCGGGGAGCTGTTTTTT,CAWIGSRLAGELFF
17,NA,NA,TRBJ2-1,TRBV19,TGTGCCAGTAGTAATAACAGGGACCGCAGCTCCTACAATGAGCAGTTCTTC,CASSNNRDRSSYNEQFF
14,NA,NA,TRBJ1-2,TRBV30,TGTGCCTGCCTCCCGGGACAACTTTCCGGCGGCTACACCTTC,CACLPGQLSGGYTF
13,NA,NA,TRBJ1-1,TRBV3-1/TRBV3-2,TGTGCCAGCAGCCAAGCGAGGAGCACTGAAGCTTTCTTT,CASSQARSTEAFF
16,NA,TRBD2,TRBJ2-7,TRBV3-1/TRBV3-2,TGTGCCAGCAGCCAATCTCCGGGACTAGCGGGGGTAGAGCAGTACTTC,CASSQSPGLAGVEQYF
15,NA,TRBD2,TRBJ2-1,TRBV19,TGTGCCAGTAGGAAACCGGGACTAGCTTACAATGAGCAGTTCTTC,CASRKPGLAYNEQFF
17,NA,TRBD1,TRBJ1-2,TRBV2,TGTGCCAGCAGTAAGTCCGGGACAGGGGGCTTTAACTATGGCTACACCTTC,CASSKSGTGGFNYGYTF
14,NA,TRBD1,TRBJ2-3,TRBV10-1,TGCGCCAGCAGTGAATTGACAGGGTCGGGTCCGCAGTATTTT,CASSELTGSGPQYF
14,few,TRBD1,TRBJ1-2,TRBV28,TGTGCCAGCAGTTTACCGGGGACAGCGAATGGCTACACCTTC,CASSLPGTANGYTF
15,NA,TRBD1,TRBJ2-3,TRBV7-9,TGTGCCAGCAGCTCACAGACAGGGCGCACAGATACGCAGTATTTT,CASSSQTGRTDTQYF
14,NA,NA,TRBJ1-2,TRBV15,TGTGCCACCAGCAGAGAATTCGGTCCCTATGGCTACACCTTC,CATSREFGPYGYTF
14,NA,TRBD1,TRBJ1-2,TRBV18,TGTGCCAGCTCAGCGGACAGGGATGCCTATGGCTACACCTTC,CASSADRDAYGYTF
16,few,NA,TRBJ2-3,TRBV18,TGTGCCAGCTCACCATTGGAGGGGGCAAGCACAGATACGCAGTATTTT,CASSPLEGASTDTQYF
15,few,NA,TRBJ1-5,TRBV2,TGTGCCAGCAGTGAACGGGGGAATAGCAATCAGCCCCAGCATTTT,CASSERGNSNQPQHF
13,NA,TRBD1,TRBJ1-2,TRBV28,TGTGCCACCGACAGGGGGCCAAACTATGGCTACACCTTC,CATDRGPNYGYTF
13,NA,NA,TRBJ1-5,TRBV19,TGTGCCAGTAGGGGGGCTCTCAGTCAGCCCCAGCATTTT,CASRGALSQPQHF
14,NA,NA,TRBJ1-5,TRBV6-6,TGTGCCAGCAGTTACTACGAGGGCAATCAGCCCCAGCATTTT,CASSYYEGNQPQHF
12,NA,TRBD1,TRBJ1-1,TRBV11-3,TGTGCCAGCGGGATCTCAGGGGGAATGGCTTTCTTT,CASGISGGMAFF
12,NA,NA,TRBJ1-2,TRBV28,TGTGCCAGCAGCGACAGGATCTATGGCTACACCTTC,CASSDRIYGYTF
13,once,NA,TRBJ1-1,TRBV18,TGTGCCAGCTCAGCGTTGCAGGACACTGAAGCTTTCTTT,CASSALQDTEAFF
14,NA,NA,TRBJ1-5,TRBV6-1,TGTGCCAGCAGTGAAGTCAGTCCTCCGCAGCCCCAGCATTTT,CASSEVSPPQPQHF
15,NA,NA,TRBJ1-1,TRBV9,TGTGCCAGCAGCGTAGGATCAGGGGCGGGCACTGAAGCTTTCTTT,CASSVGSGAGTEAFF
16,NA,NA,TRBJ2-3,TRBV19,TGTGCCAGCCGGTCGGGGGTACCTTCTTCCACAGATACGCAGTATTTT,CASRSGVPSSTDTQYF
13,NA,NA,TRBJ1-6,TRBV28,TGTGCCAGCGGAACTCAGGACACGTTATCCCTCCACTTT,CASGTQDTLSLHF
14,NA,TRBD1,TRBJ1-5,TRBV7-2,TGTGCCAGCAGGGGGACAGGGGGCGGTCAGCCCCAGCATTTT,CASRGTGGGQPQHF
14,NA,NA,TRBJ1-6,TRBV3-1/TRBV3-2,TGTGCCAGCAGCCCCAAAAGCGGTAATTCACCCCTCCACTTT,CASSPKSGNSPLHF
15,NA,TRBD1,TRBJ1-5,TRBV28,TGTGCCAGCAGTCCTCCGGGACAGGGGAATCAGCCCCAGCATTTT,CASSPPGQGNQPQHF
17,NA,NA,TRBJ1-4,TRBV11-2,TGTGCCAGCAGCTTAGGGAGGGGTCGATCAACTAATGAAAAACTGTTTTTT,CASSLGRGRSTNEKLFF
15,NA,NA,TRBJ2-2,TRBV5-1,TGCGCCAGCAGCCAACTGGGGGGAAACACCGGGGAGCTGTTTTTT,CASSQLGGNTGELFF
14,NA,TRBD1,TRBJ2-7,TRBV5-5,TGTGCCAGCAGCTTAGCAGGGGGACCCTACGAGCAGTACTTC,CASSLAGGPYEQYF
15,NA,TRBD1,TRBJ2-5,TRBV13,TGTGCCAGCAGCTTAGCGACAGGGGCAGGGGAGACCCAGTACTTC,CASSLATGAGETQYF
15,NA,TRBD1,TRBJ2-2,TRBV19,TGTGCCAGTAGTTGGGACAGCCTTCGTACCGGGGAGCTGTTTTTT,CASSWDSLRTGELFF
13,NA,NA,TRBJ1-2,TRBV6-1,TGTGCCAGCAGTGACAGCGTTGGCTATGGCTACACCTTC,CASSDSVGYGYTF
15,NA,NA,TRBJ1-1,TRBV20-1,TGCAGTGCTAGTCCGCTGGGTCGGAGGAACACTGAAGCTTTCTTT,CSASPLGRRNTEAFF
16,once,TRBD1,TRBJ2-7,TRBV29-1,TGCAGCGTGAGGGGCGGTCGGGACAGCCACTTCTACGAGCAGTACTTC,CSVRGGRDSHFYEQYF
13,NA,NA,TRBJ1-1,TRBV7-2,TGTGCCAGCAGCCCCCGGTCGTCTACTGAAGCTTTCTTT,CASSPRSSTEAFF
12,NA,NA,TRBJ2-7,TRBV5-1,TGCGCCAGCAGCCCCAGCTCCTACGAGCAGTACTTC,CASSPSSYEQYF
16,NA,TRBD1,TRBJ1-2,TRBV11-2,TGTGCCAGCAGCTTAAGGGCCGGGACAGGGAGTTATGGCTACACCTTC,CASSLRAGTGSYGYTF
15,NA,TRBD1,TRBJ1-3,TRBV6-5,TGTGCCACCTACGGACAGGGGGTTTCTGGAAACACCATATATTTT,CATYGQGVSGNTIYF
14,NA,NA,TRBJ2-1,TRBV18,TGTGCCAGCTCACCACTTTCAGGGTACAATGAGCAGTTCTTC,CASSPLSGYNEQFF
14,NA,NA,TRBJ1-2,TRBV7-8,TGTGCCAGCAGCGCGATGGGGCACAATTATGGCTACACCTTC,CASSAMGHNYGYTF
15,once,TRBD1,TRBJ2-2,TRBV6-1,TGTGCCAGCAGTGAGCACAGGGGGAACACCGGGGAGCTGTTTTTT,CASSEHRGNTGELFF
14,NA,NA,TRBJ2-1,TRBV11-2,TGTGCCAGCAGCTTAGTGGGGGGGGGCTATGAGCAGTTCTTC,CASSLVGGGYEQFF